The 3 T cell receptor beta chains given below trace back to one sample, sequenced in a study of control samples from healthy donors and cancer patients. Using immunoSEQ multiplex PCR, the repertoire was profiled, and TCRdb retains in-frame clones only, with some absent. Among more than 95,000 clones listed, around 92% were seen once. Sequencing was performed on PBMCs. The receptor set was obtained from a man aged 80 or over with head and neck cancer.

This clone was detected only a few times. The same CDR3 also results from other DNA sequences found in this sample. The chain uses TRBV11-2 and TRBJ1-2, with D possibly matching TRBD1 (5 bases). Germline V gives CDR1 SGHAT, CDR2 FQNNGV. The CDR3 has 14 amino acids. Trimming took off 1 base at V and 0 bases at J, with 6 bases between the two ends. The CDR3 nucleotides are TGTGCCAGCAGCTTAGGACAGTCTAACTATGGCTACACCTTC. As protein: CASSLGQSNYGYTF. Looking up the rest from reference TRBV11-2 and TRBJ1-2 gives the full variable domain: EAGVAQSPRYKIIEKRQSVAFWCNPISGHATLYWYQQILGQGPKLLIQFQNNGVVDDSQLPKDRFSAERLKGVDSTLKIQPAKLEDSAVYLCASSLGQSNYGYTFGSGTRLTVV.

This rearrangement joins TRBV6-5 to TRBJ2-3; weak D call: TRBD2 (6 bases). The CDR3 sequence is 14 residues long. V dropped 6 bases and J dropped 3 bases, with 13 bases sitting between them. Per the germline V gene, CDR1 is MNHEY and CDR2 is SVGAGI. The DNA for the CDR3 is TGTGCCAGCAGGGCTCCCGGGACTACAGATACGCAGTATTTT. The encoded protein is CASRAPGTTDTQYF.

The chain carries TRBV15 and TRBJ2-1; D is uncertain. CDR1 and CDR2 from the germline V gene are LNHNV and YYDKDF (reference sequence). This CDR3 contains 15 residues. The germline V and J ends were trimmed by 3 bases and 7 bases, with 16 bases remaining between them. DNA of the CDR3: TGTGCCACCAGCAGCATAGTTTTGACTGGAAATGAGCAGTTCTTC. This gives the protein CATSSIVLTGNEQFF.